This T cell receptor beta chain emerged from a study of T cell repertoires in cytomegalovirus infection (dated by TCRdb to about 2019). Some background on the complete study: The peptide stimulations were aimed at well-studied HLA-B-restricted epitopes as well as recently identified HLA-C-restricted CMV epitopes, whose presentation resists viral immunomodulation. Donor HLA type was relevant to the analysis, as public TCR beta signatures indicated carriage of CMV infection together with the matching HLA type.

The instrument was an Illumina HiSeq 1500. TCRdb passed the public sequencing reads through fastp at Q25 and MiXCR, retaining productive beta sequences. Rows with one shared CDR3 protein collapse into an entry with the most common genes and DNA. Across this sample there are over 250,000 distinct CDR3 sequences, with less than 25% seen only once. The ten largest clonotypes hold under 25% of the sample. Here is what the overall study found, with its caveats: The ex vivo response was dominated by HLA-C-restricted CMV-specific TCR beta clonotypes, which also provided the single most frequent clonotype in two of eight donors. Carriers of CMV infection plus the relevant HLA type were discriminated by the cumulative frequency of public TCR beta family members in the study cohort and in an independent roughly 340-donor cohort.

Sample treatment or condition, as interpreted from the label and publication: in vitro stimulation with specific CMV peptide epitopes to enrich CMV-specific T cells. Concerning this clonotype: The target of this receptor is not known. Base qualities were left out, and no much larger clone turns up one base away.

Sequencing used cultured PBMCs, obtained from culture after CMV antigen stimulation. This receptor was identified in a human donor in good health (CMV status not recorded). Some clones in this sample may be carry-over from other donors' samples.

The CDR3 protein sequence reads: CASSGGLAGVNEQFF. At the DNA level, the sequence is TGTGCCAGCAGTGGGGGACTAGCGGGAGTCAATGAGCAGTTCTTC. The chain is encoded by TRBV6-1 joined to TRBJ2-1; 14 nucleotides in the junction match TRBD2. The germline V gene yields MNHNS for CDR1 and SASEGT for CDR2. Its CDR3 holds 15 amino acids, cysteine through phenylalanine. Only CDR3 DNA remains: 45 bases, in frame from the first base. Trimming accounts for 4 bases at V and 6 bases at J, while the number of junction bases matched to no gene is 2.